This entry lists 32 T cell receptor beta chains sequenced from one sample in a study of prognosis after radiotherapy for stage I lung cancer. From genomic DNA, two-round multiplex PCR was used to amplify TCR beta CDR3. Primers specific to each TRBV and TRBJ gene drove first-round PCR. TCRdb fed the multiplex PCR reads into MiXCR, producing one record per CDR3 protein. The sample consists of about 14,000 distinct CDR3 sequences, roughly 27% of them appearing once. This specimen was PBMCs, taken before or after stereotactic body radiation therapy (not recorded which). These receptors were collected from a donor over 45 with non-small cell lung cancer.

About this clonotype: A far larger clone is only one base removed, so a read error is likely. This CDR3 reads CASSVSREDTQYF. CDR3 DNA sequence: TGTGCCAGCAGTGTGAGCAGGGAAGATACCCAGTACTTC. V usage is TRBV6-1 and J usage is TRBJ2-1, with TRBD1 as a possible D gene (5 bases). The J call may be faulty, since TRBJ2-5 better matches the DNA end. CDR3 length: 13 amino acids. The germline V gene has CDR1 MNHNS and CDR2 SASEGT.

By share, this clonotype counts as medium-sized. The chain links TRBV5-1 to TRBJ2-2, with D possibly being TRBD2 (6 bases). This CDR3 region has 16 residues. CDR1 SGHRS and CDR2 YFSETQ come from the germline V gene. The ends were cut back, 4 bases at V and 2 bases at J, with 15 bases in the middle. This CDR3 reads CASSGMGLSNTGELFF. In DNA, the CDR3 is TGCGCCAGCAGCGGTATGGGACTCTCTAACACCGGGGAGCTGTTTTTT.

Concerning this clonotype: Sequence at one end of the junction differs from germline and may be a read error. The chain couples TRBV6-1 to TRBJ2-2; possible D gene TRBD1, 5 bases. The CDR3 has 15 amino acids. Per germline, CDR1 MNHNS and CDR2 SASEGT. The CDR3: CASSNQGYQTWDLFF. In DNA, the CDR3 is TGTGCCAGCAGCAATCAGGGCTATCAGACCTGGGATCTGTTTTTT.

On this clonotype: Compared with germline, one end of the junction differs, possibly owing to a read error. The rearrangement joins TRBV3-1 to TRBJ1-6; D perhaps matches TRBD1 (6 bases). Germline-derived CDR1 and CDR2 are LGHDT and YNNKEL (reference sequence). This CDR3 has 14 amino acids. CDR3 loop: CASRLRDTESHLHF. In DNA, the CDR3 is TGTGCCAGCAGACTCCGGGACACTGAGTCACACCTCCACTTT.

The table lists this clonotype with many counts. This chain uses TRBV9 with TRBJ2-3; 9 nucleotides align to TRBD2. This CDR3 spans 15 amino acids. CDR1 and CDR2 (germline): SGDLS, YYNGEE. V shed 3 bases and J 0 bases; nucleotides not matched to a gene: 2. The CDR3 loop is CASSASGTSTDTQYF. The CDR3 coding sequence is TGTGCCAGCAGCGCTAGCGGGACCAGCACAGATACGCAGTATTTT.

Only one count was recorded for this clonotype. The CDR3 does not end in the conserved phenylalanine or tryptophan, so this is likely a read error. The J gene is TRBJ2-5, the V gene TRBV28; TRBD2 matches at 8 bases. The germline V gene has CDR1 MDHEN and CDR2 SYDVKM. J lost 2 bases, V lost 7 bases, and 18 bases had no gene match. The CDR3 sequence is 18 residues long. The CDR3 loop reads CASNRRAPGIAGQETQYY. DNA for the CDR3: TGTGCCAGCAACCGACGTGCTCCGGGAATAGCGGGACAAGAGACCCAGTACTAC.

This clonotype appeared many times. This chain links TRBV11-2 with TRBJ2-7; D unclear. The CDR3 is 10 residues long. V lost 8 bases, J lost 6 bases, and 8 bases lay in between. The V gene's germline CDR1 is SGHAT and CDR2 FQNNGV. The DNA of the CDR3 is TGTGCCAGCGGGTCCAGCGAGCAGTACTTC. This gives the protein CASGSSEQYF. Supplemented by reference TRBV11-2 and TRBJ2-7, the full variable domain reads EAGVAQSPRYKIIEKRQSVAFWCNPISGHATLYWYQQILGQGPKLLIQFQNNGVVDDSQLPKDRFSAERLKGVDSTLKIQPAKLEDSAVYLCASGSSEQYFGPGTRLTVT.

This clonotype was seen ten or more times. The chain has TRBV13 and TRBJ2-7; tentative D call: TRBD2 (5 bases). Germline CDR1 reads PRHDT; CDR2 reads FYEKMQ (reference sequence). The V end lost 5 bases, the J end lost 7 bases, and 15 bases lay between the germline ends. The CDR3 has 13 amino acids. The CDR3 reads CASSRTHSGEQYF. CDR3 DNA sequence: TGTGCCAGCAGCCGGACTCACTCTGGGGAGCAGTACTTC.

This clonotype appeared many times. The gene calls are TRBV29-1 and TRBJ2-1, with 10 bases matching TRBD1. Germline CDR1 reads SQVTM; CDR2 reads ANQGSEA. CDR3 length equals 14 residues. Trimming took 4 bases from V and 3 from J; bases not matched to a gene: 3. The CDR3 coding sequence is TGCAGCGTTGGCGGGACAGGGGACTACAATGAGCAGTTCTTC. It codes for CSVGGTGDYNEQFF.

Concerning this clonotype: This likely reflects a read error, since a far larger clone is one base away. The V gene is TRBV6-4, the J gene TRBJ2-7, with 14 bases identical to TRBD2. The germline gives CDR1 MRHNA, CDR2 SNTAGT. The length of the CDR3 is 14 residues. CDR3 sequence (DNA): TGTGACAGCAGACTAGCGGGGGGGCCGGTCGAGCAGTACTTC. Translated, it gives CDSRLAGGPVEQYF.

By sample share, this clonotype is medium-sized (0.01 to 0.1%). The chain combines TRBV7-9 with TRBJ2-1; 8 nucleotides agree with TRBD2. This CDR3 is 15 amino acids long. The V gene's germline CDR1 is SEHNR and CDR2 FQNEAQ (reference sequence). The V segment lost 5 bases and the J segment 4 bases; nucleotides outside the gene matches: 7. The CDR3, as DNA: TGTGCCAGCAGCGAAAGCGGGAGCCCGTACAATGAGCAGTTCTTC. It translates to CASSESGSPYNEQFF.

The sample holds many counts of this clonotype. The CDR3 DNA is TGTGCCAGCTCAGTTCAGGGCAATCAGCCCCAGCATTTT. This translates into CASSVQGNQPQHF. The chain recombines TRBV18 with TRBJ1-5; no firm D call. V was pared by 5 bases and J by 2 bases, with 7 bases between. The CDR3 length is 13 residues. Germline CDR1 KGHSH, CDR2 LQKENI.

There are many counts of this clonotype. The genes are TRBV4-1 and TRBJ2-6; D remains ambiguous. The CDR3 covers 16 residues. V lost 1 base to trimming and J lost 4 bases, with 11 bases between them. CDR1 MGHRA and CDR2 YSYEKL come from the germline V gene. In DNA form, the CDR3 reads TGCGCCAGCAGCCAAGGGAAAGTGGCAGGGGCCAACGTCCTGACTTTC. The encoded protein is CASSQGKVAGANVLTF.

The genes are TRBV7-8 and TRBJ1-2; D unresolved. Trimming removed 5 bases from V and 7 bases from J, with 17 bases in between. Germline V gene data show CDR1 as SGHVS and CDR2 as FQNEAQ. This CDR3 contains 14 residues. CDR3 nucleotide sequence: TGTGCCAGCAGCCCTACCGCCATTGGTAGTGGCTACACCTTC. Protein sequence: CASSPTAIGSGYTF. Drawing the rest from reference TRBV7-8 and TRBJ1-2, the complete variable domain is GAGVSQSPRYKVAKRGQDVALRCDPISGHVSLFWYQQALGQGPEFLTYFQNEAQLDKSGLPSDRFFAERPEGSVSTLKIQRTQQEDSAVYLCASSPTAIGSGYTFGSGTRLTVV.

The CDR3 loop is CASSSFTGQETQYF. DNA of the CDR3: TGTGCCAGCAGTTCCTTTACAGGGCAAGAGACCCAGTACTTC. This chain joins TRBV12-3 or TRBV12-4 and TRBJ2-5; the D gene is possibly TRBD1 (6 bases). With 4 bases removed from V and 2 bases from J, the gap between germline ends came to 11 bases. The CDR3 is 14 amino acids.

This clonotype was seen many times. The chain recombines TRBV20-1 with TRBJ2-5; 8 nucleotides agree with TRBD2. This CDR3 region has 14 residues. V lost 4 bases to trimming and J lost 1 base; unmatched junction nucleotides: 5. Germline CDR1 DFQATT, CDR2 SNEGSKA (reference sequence). DNA of the CDR3: TGCAGTGCTATAGACGGGACTAGCCAAGAGACCCAGTACTTC. This translates into CSAIDGTSQETQYF.

On this clonotype: This probably arose from a read error, given a far larger clone one base away. The CDR3 sequence is CASSRTREYQQYF. For the CDR3, the DNA is TGTGCCAGCAGTCGGACGAGGGAATACCAGCAGTACTTC. The J gene is TRBJ2-7, the V gene TRBV6-5; possible D gene TRBD2, 5 bases. V lost 5 bases, J lost 8 bases, and 16 bases lay in between. CDR3 length: 13 amino acids. The germline CDR1 and CDR2 sequences are MNHEY and SVGAGI.

This clonotype was seen at least ten times. The chain employs TRBV9 and TRBJ1-2, with 9 nucleotides matching TRBD1. The V gene end was trimmed by 4 bases and the J gene end by 5 bases; junction bases not matched to a gene: 3. The germline gives CDR1 SGDLS, CDR2 YYNGEE. The CDR3 loop spans 13 amino acids. The CDR3 region is CASSRGQGYGYTF. Here the CDR3 DNA reads TGTGCCAGCAGCAGGGGACAGGGTTATGGCTACACCTTC.

The sample holds many counts of this clonotype. CDR3 sequence: CAISDAGMGGPTEAFF. The CDR3 bases are TGTGCCATCAGTGACGCGGGGATGGGAGGGCCCACTGAAGCTTTCTTT. The chain combines TRBV10-3 with TRBJ1-1; the D is unclear. The V end lost 3 bases, the J end lost 4 bases, and 18 bases lay between the germline ends. CDR3 size: 16 residues. Germline loops: CDR1 ENHRY, CDR2 SYGVKD.

On this clonotype: A far larger clone lies a single base away; this is likely a read error. The chain carries TRBV6-5 and TRBJ2-3; D is perhaps TRBD2 (6 bases). V was clipped by 10 bases and J by 6 bases, with 14 bases between them. This CDR3 contains 12 residues. From germline, CDR1 is MNHEY and CDR2 SVGAGI. The CDR3 here is CAIAGFSDTQYF. CDR3 bases: TGTGCCATCGCGGGATTTTCGGATACGCAGTATTTT.

V gene TRBV6-4 combines with J gene TRBJ2-5, with 9 nucleotides matching TRBD1. Germline-derived CDR1 and CDR2 are MRHNA and SNTAGT. Germline trimming cut 8 bases from V and 5 bases from J; bases unmatched to any gene: 9. The CDR3 has 14 amino acids. CDR3 sequence reads: CASRDREKGETQYF. CDR3 sequence (DNA): TGTGCCAGCCGGGACAGGGAGAAAGGGGAGACCCAGTACTTC.

This chain uses TRBV6-5 with TRBJ2-3, with TRBD2 as a possible D gene (6 bases). The CDR3 length is 15 residues. Trimming left V 2 bases short and J 4 bases short, with 13 bases between. Germline-derived CDR1 and CDR2 are MNHEY and SVGAGI. The CDR3 DNA follows: TGTGCCAGCAGTTACGGAGGGGCCCCAGCAGATACGCAGTATTTT. It specifies CASSYGGAPADTQYF.

By share, this clonotype counts as medium-sized. The chain recombines TRBV28 with TRBJ1-5, with TRBD1 identical over 8 bases. CDR1 is MDHEN and CDR2 is SYDVKM in the germline V gene. Trimming removed 5 bases from V and 2 bases from J; junction bases left unmatched: 5. The CDR3 is 15 residues long. The CDR3 region is CASSNTGQGNQPQHF. The DNA of the CDR3 is TGTGCCAGCAGTAATACGGGACAGGGCAATCAGCCCCAGCATTTT.

This clonotype has at least ten counts. The CDR3 loop reads CASRTTDEQFF. The DNA for the CDR3 is TGTGCCAGCAGGACTACGGATGAGCAGTTCTTC. The chain recombines TRBV5-4 with TRBJ2-1, with D possibly matching TRBD2 (5 bases). Germline V gene sequence: CDR1 SGHNT, CDR2 YYREEE (reference sequence). Trimming stripped 5 bases from V and 8 bases from J, with 8 bases between. CDR3 size: 11 residues.

The sample holds many counts of this clonotype. The chain is built from TRBV18 and TRBJ2-7; D may be TRBD1 (6 bases). Trimming pared 5 bases from V and 0 bases from J, leaving 14 bases between. CDR3 length: 15 residues. Per the germline V gene, CDR1 is KGHSH and CDR2 is LQKENI. This CDR3 reads CASSARTALSYEQYF. The CDR3 DNA reads TGTGCCAGCTCAGCGCGGACAGCCCTCTCCTACGAGCAGTACTTC.

This clonotype has a count of ten or more. This sequence joins TRBV4-2 and TRBJ1-1; D is uncertain. The germline V and J ends were trimmed by 1 base and 7 bases, with 13 bases remaining between them. The CDR3 runs to 14 residues. Germline lookup yields CDR1 LGHNA and CDR2 YNFKEQ. CDR3 DNA sequence: TGTGCCAGCAGCCAAGGGCAAGACACGGTTGAAGCTTTCTTT. Amino acid sequence: CASSQGQDTVEAFF.

This clonotype appeared many times. The V and J genes are TRBV4-1 and TRBJ2-5; D possibly corresponds to TRBD2 (5 bases). The V and J ends lost 0 bases and 7 bases respectively, with 9 bases between them. CDR1 is MGHRA, CDR2 YSYEKL, per germline. The CDR3 runs to 13 residues. The DNA for the CDR3 is TGCGCCAGCAGCCAAGAAACGGGGATGACCCAGTACTTC. This codes for CASSQETGMTQYF.

This clonotype came up many times. The gene calls are TRBV18 and TRBJ1-2; D not resolved. This CDR3 is built from 15 residues. Germline V gene lookup returns CDR1 KGHSH and CDR2 LQKENI. V was pared by 5 bases and J by 2 bases, with 15 bases between. For the CDR3, the DNA is TGTGCCAGCTCATCCGGGCGCGGTTCAAACTATGGCTACACCTTC. Its translation is CASSSGRGSNYGYTF. The whole variable domain, remainder taken from reference TRBV18 and TRBJ1-2, is NAGVMQNPRHLVRRRGQEARLRCSPMKGHSHVYWYRQLPEEGLKFMVYLQKENIIDESGMPKERFSAEFPKEGPSILRIQQVVRGDSAAYFCASSSGRGSNYGYTFGSGTRLTVV.

In this sample, this clonotype turned up a few times. CDR3 nucleotides: TGTGCCAGCAGCTCGTTTCAAGAGACCCAGTACTTC. Translating gives CASSSFQETQYF. The chain couples TRBV5-4 to TRBJ2-5, with no clear D. CDR1 is SGHNT, CDR2 YYREEE, per germline (reference sequence). Trimming cost V 3 bases and J 2 bases, with 5 bases left between them. The CDR3 totals 12 residues.

This clonotype showed up many times. This chain connects TRBV14 to TRBJ2-1, with D unclear. The germline V gene has CDR1 SGHDN and CDR2 FVKESK. The CDR3 contains 14 residues. V lost 5 bases and J lost 2, with 10 bases in between. The CDR3 nucleotides are TGTGCCAGCAGCTCTCTAGTTGCCTACAATGAGCAGTTCTTC. Amino acids: CASSSLVAYNEQFF.

This clonotype was counted ten times or more. The J gene is TRBJ2-1, the V gene TRBV28; D is possibly TRBD1 (6 bases). Trimming pared 2 bases from V and 4 bases from J, leaving 6 bases between. There are 13 residues in the CDR3. The V gene's germline CDR1 is MDHEN and CDR2 SYDVKM. The CDR3 spells CASSLGQYNEQFF. CDR3 nucleotide sequence: TGTGCCAGCAGTTTAGGACAGTACAATGAGCAGTTCTTC.

This clonotype occurred many times. This chain connects TRBV9 to TRBJ2-7; D gene unclear. V lost 0 bases and J 5 bases, leaving 9 bases between the germline ends. Germline lookup yields CDR1 SGDLS and CDR2 YYNGEE. This CDR3 has 13 amino acids. The DNA of the CDR3 is TGTGCCAGCAGCGTAGGGGGAAGGGACGAGCAGTACTTC. This codes for CASSVGGRDEQYF.